This TCR beta chain was sequenced in a study of CD8+CD57+ T cells in acquired aplastic anemia. Profiles of TCR beta VDJ and CDR3 were generated from a genomic DNA template. TCRdb reprocessed the reads via MiXCR and lists one record per CDR3 protein. Of some 170,000 distinct CDR3 sequences listed, nearly 65% were seen once; the top ten hold more than 40%. In this sample, this clonotype turned up a few times. As yet, its antigen is unknown. Trimming took 4 bases from V and 4 from J; bases not matched to a gene: 0. The CDR3 is 12 amino acids. Study conclusions and caveats: Patients and controls were found to share 25 to 30 CD8+ CDR3 sequences.

Flow cytometry had shown expanded CD8+CD57+ cells in the patients chosen for sequencing. Everyone among the patients had severe acquired aplastic anemia. The sequence derives from a human donor with aplastic anemia. The chain links TRBV12-3 or TRBV12-4 to TRBJ2-5; 7 bases are shared with TRBD1. What was sequenced was sorted CD4+, CD8+, or CD8+CD57+ T cells (not recorded which) from PBMCs. CDR3 protein: CASSYRGETQYF. The DNA of the CDR3 is TGTGCCAGCAGTTACAGGGGAGAGACCCAGTACTTC.